One sample yielded the 23 T cell receptor beta chains listed below, sequenced in a study of cytomegalovirus exposure and HLA in healthy donors (dated by TCRdb to the late 2010s). Libraries were prepared through the immunoSEQ multiplex PCR assay. A mixture of 60 forward primers for TCR Vbeta segments and 13 reverse primers for TCR Jbeta segments was used in the multiplex PCR. TCRdb holds this immuneACCESS table with in-frame rearrangements only. Some clones are missing; in checked studies, unresolved V genes explain under half, and the rest has no known cause. This sample gives roughly 130,000 clones in total; about 82% of them show up just once. The ten top clones hold about 1% of the sample. The specimen sequenced was PBMCs. These TCRs come from a boy younger than 18 in good health and CMV-seronegative.

The chain couples TRBV4-3 to TRBJ2-1; TRBD2 matches 10 bases. The CDR3 consists of 17 residues. The ends lost 4 bases at V and 5 bases at J; junction bases unmatched: 11. Germline assignment: CDR1 LGHNA and CDR2 YSLEER. The CDR3 sequence: CASSPAIAGGIDNEQFF. CDR3 DNA: TGCGCCAGCAGCCCAGCAATAGCGGGAGGAATCGACAATGAGCAGTTCTTC.

The V call is TRBV2, the J call TRBJ1-1, with a tentative D call TRBD1 (6 bases). The V gene lost 0 bases and the J gene lost 10 bases, with 18 bases spanning the gap. Germline CDR1 SNHLY, CDR2 FYNNEI. The CDR3 is 15 residues long. In DNA, the CDR3 is TGTGCCAGCAGTGAAGCGAGAAACAGGGATGAGGGAGCTTTCTTT. It encodes CASSEARNRDEGAFF.

This rearrangement joins TRBV11-3 to TRBJ2-4, with D unresolved. CDR3 length: 12 residues. V was trimmed by 3 bases and J by 9 bases, leaving 9 bases between them. Germline lookup yields CDR1 SGHNT and CDR2 YENEEA. CDR3 DNA sequence: TGTGCCAGCAGCTTTGATCCTAGCATTCAGTACTTC. Protein sequence: CASSFDPSIQYF.

The V gene is TRBV6-6, the J gene TRBJ1-1, with 9 bases that match TRBD1. With V trimmed by 6 bases and J by 4 bases, 6 bases remained unmatched. Per germline, CDR1 MNHNY and CDR2 SVGAGI (reference sequence). The CDR3 runs to 14 residues. The CDR3 protein is CASSPGQGTTEAFF. CDR3 DNA sequence: TGTGCCAGCAGCCCAGGACAGGGGACCACTGAAGCTTTCTTT.

This sequence joins TRBV7-9 and TRBJ2-7; 9 bases line up with TRBD2. Germline CDR1 is SEHNR and CDR2 is FQNEAQ (reference sequence). The CDR3 covers 13 residues. Losses at the gene ends were 5 bases for V and 5 bases for J; bases not matched to a gene: 4. CDR3 sequence (DNA): TGTGCCAGCAGCCCAGCGGGGGGCCACGAGCAGTACTTC. This encodes CASSPAGGHEQYF.

This clone was seen once. This sample also contains other DNA sequences that code for the same CDR3. The gene calls are TRBV9 and TRBJ1-1; D gene unclear. V was pared by 0 bases and J by 0 bases, with 6 bases between. This CDR3 spans 14 amino acids. CDR1 and CDR2 from the germline V gene are SGDLS and YYNGEE. Here the CDR3 reads CASSVGTVNTEAFF. The CDR3 coding sequence is TGTGCCAGCAGCGTAGGAACAGTGAACACTGAAGCTTTCTTT.

The chain employs TRBV4-1 and TRBJ1-1; perhaps TRBD1 as D (6 bases). Per germline, CDR1 MGHRA and CDR2 YSYEKL. V dropped 1 base and J dropped 8 bases, with 14 bases sitting between them. The CDR3 runs 14 residues. Here the CDR3 reads CASSQAPGQSEAFF. For the CDR3, the DNA is TGCGCCAGCAGCCAAGCCCCAGGACAGAGCGAAGCTTTCTTT.

The V gene is TRBV6-5, the J gene TRBJ2-5; 9 nucleotides align to TRBD2. This CDR3 is built from 13 residues. Per the germline V gene, CDR1 is MNHEY and CDR2 is SVGAGI. V trimming: 6 bases; J trimming: 5 bases; junction bases outside the gene matches: 4. The CDR3, as DNA: TGTGCCAGCAGGCTTAGCGGGAGTGAGACCCAGTACTTC. Amino acid sequence: CASRLSGSETQYF.

The chain is built from TRBV19 and TRBJ2-2; possible D gene TRBD1, 5 bases. In germline, CDR1 is LNHDA, CDR2 SQIVND (reference sequence). The CDR3 is 14 amino acids. Trimming stripped 3 bases from V and 6 bases from J, with 11 bases between. CDR3 protein: CASSIEGVAGELFF. The CDR3 nucleotides are TGTGCCAGTAGTATCGAAGGGGTTGCCGGGGAGCTGTTTTTT.

This clone was seen once. V gene TRBV12-5 combines with J gene TRBJ2-1; weak D call: TRBD2 (5 bases). The CDR3 has 16 residues. Trimming cost V 0 bases and J 4 bases, with 13 bases left between them. Germline CDR1 LGHNT, CDR2 FRNRAP. The CDR3 DNA sequence: TGTGCTAGTGGTTTGGTACTCTCGGGATGGTACAATGAGCAGTTCTTC. Its protein is CASGLVLSGWYNEQFF. Full variable domain (missing parts from reference TRBV12-5 and TRBJ2-1): DARVTQTPRHKVTEMGQEVTMRCQPILGHNTVFWYRQTMMQGLELLAYFRNRAPLDDSGMPKDRFSAEMPDATLATLKIQPSEPRDSAVYFCASGLVLSGWYNEQFFGPGTRLTVL.

V gene TRBV27 combines with J gene TRBJ2-7; D is perhaps TRBD2 (5 bases). Trimming took 5 bases from V and 2 from J, leaving 7 bases between them. The CDR3 loop spans 12 amino acids. Germline V gives CDR1 MNHEY, CDR2 SMNVEV (reference sequence). This chain's CDR3 is CASSPGTYEQYF. CDR3 DNA: TGTGCCAGCAGTCCCGGGACCTACGAGCAGTACTTC.

The rearrangement links TRBV10-3 to TRBJ2-1, with TRBD2 matching 11 bases. V was pared by 6 bases and J by 4 bases, with 8 bases of the junction left unmatched. The CDR3 contains 16 residues. In germline, CDR1 is ENHRY, CDR2 SYGVKD. The CDR3 sequence: CAIRSGLADGYNEQFF. CDR3 coding DNA: TGTGCCATCAGATCGGGACTAGCGGATGGATACAATGAGCAGTTCTTC.

This chain links TRBV7-9 with TRBJ2-7; TRBD2 matches at 8 bases. V trimming: 3 bases; J trimming: 5 bases; junction bases outside the gene matches: 9. In germline, CDR1 is SEHNR, CDR2 FQNEAQ (reference sequence). The CDR3 consists of 15 residues. DNA of the CDR3: TGTGCCAGCAGCTTTGCGACTAGCGACCTGAACGAGCAGTACTTC. Protein sequence: CASSFATSDLNEQYF.

The V gene is TRBV5-1, the J gene TRBJ1-2; D is possibly TRBD1 (6 bases). V lost 0 bases and J lost 4, with 10 bases in between. CDR1 and CDR2 (germline): SGHRS, YFSETQ. The CDR3 spans 14 residues. The CDR3 region has the DNA TGCGCCAGCAGCTTGGGTACAGGGATCTATGGCTACACCTTC. As protein: CASSLGTGIYGYTF.

J is TRBJ2-3 and V is TRBV5-1; TRBD1 aligns across 7 bases. Germline CDR1 and CDR2: SGHRS and YFSETQ. This CDR3 comprises 15 residues. J was trimmed by 2 bases and V by 4 bases; bases with no gene match: 7. Written as DNA, the CDR3 is TGCGCCAGCAGCCTAGGGACAGTCCCCACAGATACGCAGTATTTT. Encoded protein: CASSLGTVPTDTQYF.

The chain carries TRBV5-1 and TRBJ2-7; possible D gene TRBD1, 6 bases. Germline V gene sequence: CDR1 SGHRS, CDR2 YFSETQ. Between the trimmed V and J ends, which lost 1 base and 7 bases, there was a span of 18 bases. The CDR3 extends over 15 amino acids. The CDR3 coding sequence is TGCGCCAGCAGCTTGAGGTGGGGGCCCAGCTGGGAGCAGTACTTC. It codes for CASSLRWGPSWEQYF.

This chain links TRBV7-2 with TRBJ2-7; D gene ambiguous. The CDR3 has 14 residues. The germline gives CDR1 SGHTA, CDR2 FQGNSA. The V end was cut by 3 bases, the J end by 3 bases, with 12 bases between. The CDR3 bases are TGTGCCAGCAGCTTCCGCCCCCGGAGCTACGAGCAGTACTTC. Amino acids: CASSFRPRSYEQYF. Drawing the rest from reference TRBV7-2 and TRBJ2-7, the complete variable domain is GAGVSQSPSNKVTEKGKDVELRCDPISGHTALYWYRQSLGQGLEFLIYFQGNSAPDKSGLPSDRFSAERTGGSVSTLTIQRTQQEDSAVYLCASSFRPRSYEQYFGPGTRLTVT.

This clone was detected once. CDR3 DNA sequence: TGTGCCAGCAGCCGGGGGACAGGGGCCGGCTACACCTTC. Amino acids: CASSRGTGAGYTF. V gene TRBV7-2 combines with J gene TRBJ1-2, with TRBD1 matching 10 bases. Trimming cost V 5 bases and J 8 bases; bases outside gene matches: 5. Per the germline V gene, CDR1 is SGHTA and CDR2 is FQGNSA. This CDR3 comprises 13 residues.

The chain couples TRBV7-6 to TRBJ2-3; TRBD2 is a possible D gene (6 bases). V was cut by 1 base and J by 6 bases, with 11 bases left in between. The CDR3 totals 14 residues. Germline CDR1 SGHVS, CDR2 FNYEAQ. In DNA form, the CDR3 reads TGTGCCAGCAGCTTAGGATCGGGGAGGGATACGCAGTATTTT. Protein product: CASSLGSGRDTQYF.

The chain carries TRBV29-1 and TRBJ2-7; TRBD2 aligns across 8 bases. Looked up from germline, CDR1 is SQVTM and CDR2 is ANQGSEA. The V segment lost 5 bases and the J segment 0 bases; nucleotides outside the gene matches: 3. This CDR3 is 13 amino acids long. CDR3: CSVTGTSSYEQYF. CDR3 DNA: TGCAGCGTTACAGGGACTAGCTCCTACGAGCAGTACTTC.

This clone has a handful of counts. Other DNA sequences in the sample encode the same CDR3. CDR3 DNA sequence: TGTGCCTGGTCCCTCGGAGGTAACACTGAAGCTTTCTTT. This translates into CAWSLGGNTEAFF. The rearrangement joins TRBV30 to TRBJ1-1; D unresolved. The CDR3 extends over 13 amino acids. Germline-derived CDR1 and CDR2 are GTSNPN and SVGIG (reference sequence). Trimming left V 5 bases short and J 2 bases short, with 12 bases between.

The rearrangement joins TRBV13 to TRBJ1-4; D is unclear. The CDR3 spans 14 residues. The V end was cut by 4 bases, the J end by 6 bases, with 12 bases between. Germline V gene data show CDR1 as PRHDT and CDR2 as FYEKMQ (reference sequence). DNA for the CDR3: TGTGCCAGCAGCTCTAGACTTAGTCATGAAAAACTGTTTTTT. Translating it yields CASSSRLSHEKLFF. The full variable domain, its missing parts supplied by reference TRBV13 and TRBJ1-4, is AAGVIQSPRHLIKEKRETATLKCYPIPRHDTVYWYQQGPGQDPQFLISFYEKMQSDKGSIPDRFSAQQFSDYHSELNMSSLELGDSALYFCASSSRLSHEKLFFGSGTQLSVL.

The CDR3 bases are TGTGCCAGCGCAGGGTTAATCGCCTACGAGCAGTACTTC. Translated, it gives CASAGLIAYEQYF. The chain carries TRBV7-8 and TRBJ2-7, with D possibly matching TRBD1 (5 bases). Germline V gene lookup returns CDR1 SGHVS and CDR2 FQNEAQ. The CDR3 length is 13 residues. The V end was cut by 8 bases, the J end by 2 bases, with 13 bases between.